This T cell receptor (beta chain) was recorded in a study of vaccination and CD4 T cells after COVID-19. At the level of the study: The makeup of the convalescents was six males and four females, two of them Hispanic. Findings and limits, study-wide: Detection of a median about 85% of reactive clones in convalescent patients was confined to the period after vaccination. Clonotypes reactive to SARS-CoV-2 had a median that went up from about 20 to 38, but not significantly. Looking at convalescent patients, 304 of their 307 vaccine-specific clones were spike mono-reactive.

In regard to this clonotype: Its antigen is unknown.

V lost 5 bases to trimming and J lost 6 bases, with 20 bases between them. Germline CDR1 is SEHNR and CDR2 is FQNEAQ (reference sequence). The length of the CDR3 is 16 residues. A single record per CDR3 protein comes from TCRdb applying MiXCR to the PCR reads. The table shows about 33,000 distinct CDR3 sequences, with 36% occurring only once. Specified time point: late sampling 161 to 241 days after vaccination in three convalescent patients. The clonotype comes from a human donor who had recovered from COVID-19. The V gene is TRBV7-9, the J gene TRBJ2-1; D is possibly TRBD1 or TRBD2 (5 bases each). This material consisted of CD4+ T cells from blood, taken about 7 months after SARS-CoV-2 vaccination. The chain's CDR3 is CASSVSGRRGSNEQFF. The CDR3, as DNA: TGTGCCAGCAGCGTTAGTGGGAGAAGGGGATCCAATGAGCAGTTCTTC.